These 2 T cell receptor beta chains were all obtained from the same sample, sequenced in a study of vaccination effects on CD4 cells after COVID-19. Pools of viral peptides were used by the ViraFEST assay to expand antigen-specific CD4+ T cells ahead of sequencing. Once cultured for nine to ten days, the cells underwent separation to obtain CD4+ T cells. TCRdb keeps only in-frame clones here, not all; method: immunoSEQ multiplex PCR. This sample carries approximately 82,000 clones, 70% to 75% of them seen once, and the ten largest clones take approximately 1.7%. These receptors are not linked to any known antigen. Sequencing used CD4+ T cells from PBMCs cultured with HCoV-229E spike peptides, obtained before COVID-19 vaccination. Receptors originate from a human donor who received a COVID-19 vaccine.

The gene calls are TRBV7-2 and TRBJ1-6; D is unresolved. Per the germline V gene, CDR1 is SGHTA and CDR2 is FQGNSA. The V gene lost 1 base and the J gene lost 9 bases, with 4 bases spanning the gap. The CDR3 extends over 12 amino acids. The CDR3 loop is CASSLVGSPLHF. The CDR3 DNA reads as TGTGCCAGCAGCTTAGTAGGTTCACCCCTCCACTTT.

This rearrangement joins TRBV19 to TRBJ1-4, with 8 bases lining up with TRBD1. The J segment lost 7 bases and the V segment lost 6 bases, leaving 7 bases of the junction unmatched. Germline V gene data show CDR1 as LNHDA and CDR2 as SQIVND (reference sequence). CDR3 length: 14 amino acids. The CDR3 spells CASSPGQGSEKLFF. The CDR3, as DNA: TGTGCCAGTAGCCCCGGACAGGGAAGTGAAAAACTGTTTTTT.